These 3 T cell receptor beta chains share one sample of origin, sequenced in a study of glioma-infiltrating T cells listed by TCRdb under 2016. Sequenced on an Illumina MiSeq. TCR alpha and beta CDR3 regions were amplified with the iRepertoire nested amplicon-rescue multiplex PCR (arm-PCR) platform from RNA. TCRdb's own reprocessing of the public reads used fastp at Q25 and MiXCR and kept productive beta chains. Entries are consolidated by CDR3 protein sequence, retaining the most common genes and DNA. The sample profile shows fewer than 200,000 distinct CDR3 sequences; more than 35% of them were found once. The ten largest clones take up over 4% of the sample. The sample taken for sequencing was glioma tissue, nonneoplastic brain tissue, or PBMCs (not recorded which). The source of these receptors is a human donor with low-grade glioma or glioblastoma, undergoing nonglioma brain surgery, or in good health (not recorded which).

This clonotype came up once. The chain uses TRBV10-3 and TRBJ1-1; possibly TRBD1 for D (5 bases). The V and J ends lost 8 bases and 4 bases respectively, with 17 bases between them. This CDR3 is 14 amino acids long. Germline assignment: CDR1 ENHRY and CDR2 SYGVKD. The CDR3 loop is CAIYTGTSGTEAFF. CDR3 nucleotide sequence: TGTGCCATCTATACGGGGACCTCAGGCACTGAAGCTTTCTTT.

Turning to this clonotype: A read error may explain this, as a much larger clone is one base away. The CDR3 DNA reads as TGTGCCAGAACCCTTAGCGGGTCATACACAGATACGCAGTATTTT. As protein: CARTLSGSYTDTQYF. The chain combines TRBV6-2 or TRBV6-3 with TRBJ2-3; TRBD2 aligns across 7 bases. Germline V gene sequence: CDR1 MNHEY, CDR2 SVGEGT. This CDR3 is 15 amino acids long. Trimming removed 9 bases from V and 2 bases from J; junction bases left unmatched: 11.

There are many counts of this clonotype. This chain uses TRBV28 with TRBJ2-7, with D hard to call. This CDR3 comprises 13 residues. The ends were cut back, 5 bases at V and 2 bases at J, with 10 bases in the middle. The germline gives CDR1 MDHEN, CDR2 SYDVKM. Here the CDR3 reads CASSPPATYEQYF. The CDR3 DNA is TGTGCCAGCAGTCCCCCTGCAACCTACGAGCAGTACTTC.